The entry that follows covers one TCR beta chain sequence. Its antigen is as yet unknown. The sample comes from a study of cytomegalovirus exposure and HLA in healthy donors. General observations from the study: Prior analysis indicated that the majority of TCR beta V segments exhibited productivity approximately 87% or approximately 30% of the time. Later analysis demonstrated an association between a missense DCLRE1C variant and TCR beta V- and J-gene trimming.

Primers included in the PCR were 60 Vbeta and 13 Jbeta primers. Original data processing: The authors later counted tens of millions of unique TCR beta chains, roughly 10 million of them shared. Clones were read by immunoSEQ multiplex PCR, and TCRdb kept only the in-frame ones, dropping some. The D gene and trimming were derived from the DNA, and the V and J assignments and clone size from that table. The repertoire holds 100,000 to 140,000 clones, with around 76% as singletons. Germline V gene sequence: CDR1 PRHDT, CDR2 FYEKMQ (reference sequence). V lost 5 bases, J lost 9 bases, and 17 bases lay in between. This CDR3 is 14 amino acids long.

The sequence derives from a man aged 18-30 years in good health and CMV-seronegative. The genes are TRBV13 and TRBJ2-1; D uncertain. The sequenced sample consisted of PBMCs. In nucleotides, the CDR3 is TGTGCCAGCAGCCTCGGGTTTGCCTCTCTTGAGCAGTTCTTC. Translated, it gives CASSLGFASLEQFF. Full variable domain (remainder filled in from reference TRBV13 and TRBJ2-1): AAGVIQSPRHLIKEKRETATLKCYPIPRHDTVYWYQQGPGQDPQFLISFYEKMQSDKGSIPDRFSAQQFSDYHSELNMSSLELGDSALYFCASSLGFASLEQFFGPGTRLTVL.